Shown below are 8 T cell receptor beta chains from a single sample sequenced in a study of blood T cell repertoires in COVID-19. Profiling relied on immunoSEQ multiplex PCR, and the TCRdb table lists in-frame clones only, not all of them. The sample records about 110,000 clones, around 80% being singletons. Sample: peripheral blood. The origin of the receptors is a woman of 80 years or more with active or convalescent COVID-19.

The chain is built from TRBV27 and TRBJ2-3; D unclear. The CDR3 has 12 residues. V lost 4 bases and J lost 3, with 5 bases in between. CDR1 MNHEY and CDR2 SMNVEV come from the germline V gene (reference sequence). This CDR3 reads CASSSRTDTQYF. CDR3 nucleotides: TGTGCCAGCAGTTCACGGACAGATACGCAGTATTTT.

The chain joins TRBV4-1 to TRBJ2-5; 10 bases match TRBD2. Germline CDR1 MGHRA, CDR2 YSYEKL. The CDR3 is 15 residues long. V lost 4 bases, J lost 5 bases, and 7 bases stayed unmatched. Written as DNA, the CDR3 is TGCGCCAGCAGCCCATCTAGCGGGAGCGGGGAGACCCAGTACTTC. It specifies CASSPSSGSGETQYF.

The sample holds one count of this clone. V usage is TRBV25-1 and J usage is TRBJ2-3; 10 bases are shared with TRBD2. CDR3 length: 18 residues. CDR1 and CDR2 from the germline V gene are MGHDK and SYGVNS. The junction had 13 bases not matched to a gene; V was cut back by 2 bases and J by 5 bases. The CDR3: CASSEGWLAGVSGDTQYF. The CDR3 nucleotides read TGTGCCAGCAGTGAAGGTTGGCTAGCGGGAGTTTCAGGAGATACGCAGTATTTT.

This clone was recorded once. The chain employs TRBV14 and TRBJ2-1, with TRBD2 as a possible D gene (6 bases). The germline CDR1 and CDR2 sequences are SGHDN and FVKESK. Trimming shortened V by 4 bases and J by 3 bases, and 16 bases separated the two germline ends. This CDR3 contains 16 residues. CDR3 sequence reads: CASSPGDSTFYNEQFF. CDR3 bases: TGTGCCAGCAGCCCCGGGGACTCAACCTTCTACAATGAGCAGTTCTTC.

The chain employs TRBV27 and TRBJ1-4; 8 positions agree with TRBD1. V shed 3 bases, J shed 6 bases, and the junction held 9 bases outside the gene matches. CDR3 length equals 16 residues. Germline V gives CDR1 MNHEY, CDR2 SMNVEV (reference sequence). The CDR3: CASSFRYLQGDEKLFF. The CDR3 region has the DNA TGTGCCAGCAGTTTCCGGTACTTACAGGGGGATGAAAAACTGTTTTTT.

The DNA for the CDR3 is TGTGCCTGGAGTGTGTCGGAGACCCAGTACTTC. Protein: CAWSVSETQYF. This rearrangement joins TRBV30 to TRBJ2-5, with unresolved D. V shed 0 bases and J shed 5 bases, with 4 bases lying between them. The CDR3 contains 11 residues. Germline-derived CDR1 and CDR2 are GTSNPN and SVGIG (reference sequence).

This rearrangement joins TRBV5-1 to TRBJ2-2, with TRBD2 matching 7 bases. J was trimmed by 3 bases and V by 7 bases; bases with no gene match: 6. CDR1 SGHRS and CDR2 YFSETQ come from the germline V gene. The CDR3 totals 14 residues. The CDR3 region is CASFSGGHTGELFF. The CDR3 bases are TGCGCCAGCTTTTCGGGAGGACACACCGGGGAGCTGTTTTTT.

The rearrangement uses TRBV25-1 and TRBJ1-1, with no clear D. V dropped 5 bases and J dropped 9 bases, with 10 bases sitting between them. Germline V CDR1 and CDR2: MGHDK, SYGVNS. There are 11 residues in the CDR3. The CDR3 DNA is TGTGCCAGCAGTCTACGCGGGAAAGCTTTCTTT. Translated: CASSLRGKAFF.